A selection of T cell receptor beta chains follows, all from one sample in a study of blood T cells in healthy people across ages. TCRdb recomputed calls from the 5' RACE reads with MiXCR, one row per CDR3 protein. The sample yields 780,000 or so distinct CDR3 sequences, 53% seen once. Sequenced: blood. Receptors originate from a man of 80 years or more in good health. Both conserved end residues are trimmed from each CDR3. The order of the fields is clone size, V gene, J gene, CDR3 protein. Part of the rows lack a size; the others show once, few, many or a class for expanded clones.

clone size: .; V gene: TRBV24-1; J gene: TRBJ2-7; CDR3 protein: ATCDEQY
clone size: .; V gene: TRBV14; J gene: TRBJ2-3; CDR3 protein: ASSQDRSQGDRYAY
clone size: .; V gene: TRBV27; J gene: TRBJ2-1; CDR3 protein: ASSLYPPSGSGRVGEQF
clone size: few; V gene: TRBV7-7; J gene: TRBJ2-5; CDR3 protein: ASSLVANGPQETQY
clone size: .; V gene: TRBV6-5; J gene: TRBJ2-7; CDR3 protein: ASSPRGRRYEQY
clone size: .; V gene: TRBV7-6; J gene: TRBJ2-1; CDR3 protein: ASSFSRASPGGSYNEQF
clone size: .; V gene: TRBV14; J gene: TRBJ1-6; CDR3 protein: AGSHDRVHNSPLH
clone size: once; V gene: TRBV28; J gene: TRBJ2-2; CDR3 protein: ASSLFSGRSGELF
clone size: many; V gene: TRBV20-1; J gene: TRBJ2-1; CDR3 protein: SARGSSGSPGEQF
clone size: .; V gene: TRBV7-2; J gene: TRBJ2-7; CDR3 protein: ASSSGGDEQY
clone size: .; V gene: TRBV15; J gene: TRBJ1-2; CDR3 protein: ATSRDLAGNYGYT